This TCR beta chain derives from a study of cytotoxic CD8 clonotypes in ibrutinib-treated CLL. Findings and caveats of the study: Investigators sampled sustained-remission and progressing patients at differing times.

Per the germline V gene, CDR1 is SNHLY and CDR2 is FYNNEI. V trimming: 5 bases; J trimming: 4 bases; junction bases outside the gene matches: 9. The CDR3 contains 15 residues. Comments on this clone: The antigen remains undetermined.

TCRdb's table, derived via immunoSEQ multiplex PCR, lists solely in-frame clones and lacks some. The data contain roughly 150,000 clones, roughly 86% of them seen just once; the ten biggest clones take up roughly 2%. The chain has TRBV2 and TRBJ2-5; 8 bases map to TRBD1. This TCR was recovered from a human donor with chronic lymphocytic leukemia. Here the sequenced sample was PBMCs, taken after 12 months of ibrutinib treatment. The CDR3 loop is CASSSPTGVGETQYF. The CDR3, as DNA: TGTGCCAGCAGTAGCCCGACAGGGGTTGGAGAGACCCAGTACTTC. Supplemented by reference TRBV2 and TRBJ2-5, the full variable domain reads EPEVTQTPSHQVTQMGQEVILRCVPISNHLYFYWYRQILGQKVEFLVSFYNNEISEKSEIFDDQFSVERPDGSNFTLKIRSTKLEDSAMYFCASSSPTGVGETQYFGPGTRLLVL.